This TCR beta chain was identified during a study of cytomegalovirus exposure and HLA in healthy donors. A single count supports this clone. Its specificity is not known. CDR3 length: 15 amino acids. The J segment lost 10 bases and the V segment lost 4 bases, leaving 13 bases of the junction unmatched. The germline V gene encodes CDR1 SGHRS and CDR2 YFSETQ. Amplification used 60 Vbeta primers and 13 Jbeta primers. Sequencing was performed with immunoSEQ multiplex PCR; in TCRdb, only in-frame clones are kept and a portion is missing. The table includes about 210,000 clones, about nine tenths detected once. In nominal health when sampled, donors likely had unrecorded immune exposures nonetheless. Whole-study findings and limits: Prior analysis indicated that the majority of TCR beta V segments exhibited productivity approximately 87% or approximately 30% of the time.

The receptor comes from a boy aged 2 to 10 in good health and CMV-seronegative. The specimen was PBMCs. The chain employs TRBV5-1 and TRBJ1-4, with 7 bases aligning to TRBD1. The CDR3 DNA sequence: TGCGCCAGCAGCAGTGCGACAGGGTTCGACGCAAAACTGTTTTTT. This codes for CASSSATGFDAKLFF.